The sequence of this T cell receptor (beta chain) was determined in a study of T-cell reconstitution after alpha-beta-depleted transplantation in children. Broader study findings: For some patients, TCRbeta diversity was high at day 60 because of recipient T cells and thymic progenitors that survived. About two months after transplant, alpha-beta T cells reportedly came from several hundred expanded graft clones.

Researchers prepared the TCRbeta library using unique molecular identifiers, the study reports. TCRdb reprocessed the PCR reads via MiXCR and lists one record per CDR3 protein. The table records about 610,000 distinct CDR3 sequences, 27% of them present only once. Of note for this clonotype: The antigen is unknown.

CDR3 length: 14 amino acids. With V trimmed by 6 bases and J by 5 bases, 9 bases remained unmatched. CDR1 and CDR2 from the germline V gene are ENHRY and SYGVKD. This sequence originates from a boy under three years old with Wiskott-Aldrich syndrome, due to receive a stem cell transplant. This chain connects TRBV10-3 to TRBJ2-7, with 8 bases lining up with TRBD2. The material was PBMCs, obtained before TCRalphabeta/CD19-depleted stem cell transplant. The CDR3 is CAISPGRATHEQYF. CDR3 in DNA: TGTGCCATCAGCCCCGGGAGGGCCACACACGAGCAGTACTTC.